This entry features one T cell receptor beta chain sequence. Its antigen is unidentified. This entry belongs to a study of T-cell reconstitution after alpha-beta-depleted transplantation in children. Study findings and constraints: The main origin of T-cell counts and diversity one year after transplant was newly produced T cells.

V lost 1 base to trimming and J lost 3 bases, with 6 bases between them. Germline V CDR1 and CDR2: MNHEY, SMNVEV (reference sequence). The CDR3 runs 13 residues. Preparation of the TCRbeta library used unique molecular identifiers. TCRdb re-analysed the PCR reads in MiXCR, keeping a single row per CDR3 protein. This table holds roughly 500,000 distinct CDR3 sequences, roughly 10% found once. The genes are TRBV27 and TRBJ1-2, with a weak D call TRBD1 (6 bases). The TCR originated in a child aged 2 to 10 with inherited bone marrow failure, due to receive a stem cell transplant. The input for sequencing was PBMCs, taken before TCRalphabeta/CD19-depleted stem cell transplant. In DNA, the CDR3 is TGTGCCAGCAGTTTATACAGGGACTATGGCTACACCTTC. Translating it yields CASSLYRDYGYTF.